These 32 T cell receptor beta chains share one sample of origin, sequenced in a study of T cells in localized non-small cell lung cancer. Here immunoSEQ multiplex PCR was the method, and the copy in TCRdb shows in-frame clones only, minus some. Of 100,000 to 150,000 clones listed, more than 70% are singletons. The material sequenced was peripheral blood, taken before any cancer treatment. These receptors all stem from an older female donor with stage I lung adenocarcinoma.

The rearrangement links TRBV19 to TRBJ2-4, with a weak D call TRBD2 (6 bases). The germline V gene encodes CDR1 LNHDA and CDR2 SQIVND (reference sequence). The CDR3 is 14 amino acids. The V and J ends lost 8 bases and 7 bases respectively, with 18 bases between them. The CDR3 DNA is TGTGCCAGTCGGGACTTAGGGGTCCGTAACATTCAGTACTTC. Translation: CASRDLGVRNIQYF.

The CDR3 loop reads CASSVAAQPGNTIYF. CDR3 in DNA: TGTGCCAGCAGCGTAGCCGCACAGCCTGGAAACACCATATATTTT. V usage is TRBV9 and J usage is TRBJ1-3; D not certain. CDR3 length: 15 amino acids. V dropped 0 bases and J dropped 2 bases, with 9 bases sitting between them. CDR1 is SGDLS and CDR2 is YYNGEE in the germline V gene.

J is TRBJ2-3 and V is TRBV10-2, with no clear D. The germline V gene has CDR1 WSHSY and CDR2 SAAADI. This CDR3 has 12 amino acids. Trimming took 4 bases from V and 6 from J, leaving 8 bases between them. CDR3: CASSGKGDTQYF. CDR3 DNA sequence: TGCGCCAGCAGTGGGAAAGGCGATACGCAGTATTTT.

The chain combines TRBV5-1 with TRBJ2-6, with TRBD1 identical over 7 bases. Looked up from germline, CDR1 is SGHRS and CDR2 is YFSETQ. The CDR3 has 20 residues. V was clipped by 0 bases and J by 0 bases; unmatched bases: 12. The CDR3 DNA reads TGCGCCAGCAGCTTGGCCGGTATGGGACAGAGAAGCTCTGGGGCCAACGTCCTGACTTTC. Translated: CASSLAGMGQRSSGANVLTF.

This clone was seen just once. The gene calls are TRBV6-6 and TRBJ2-3, with D uncertain. V was pared by 4 bases and J by 1 base, with 9 bases between. The CDR3 is made up of 14 amino acids. Germline V gives CDR1 MNHNY, CDR2 SVGAGI (reference sequence). CDR3 nucleotides: TGTGCCAGCAGTTTACTACGGGGCACAGATACGCAGTATTTT. Its translation is CASSLLRGTDTQYF.

The genes are TRBV7-9 and TRBJ2-1; D possibly uses TRBD1 or TRBD2 (6 bases each). The CDR3 is 14 amino acids. The germline CDR1 and CDR2 sequences are SEHNR and FQNEAQ (reference sequence). Trimming pared 8 bases from V and 5 bases from J, leaving 16 bases between. The CDR3 DNA reads as TGTGCCAGCGCCAGAGGGGGGCCCGACAATGAGCAGTTCTTC. Protein product: CASARGGPDNEQFF.

This rearrangement joins TRBV7-9 to TRBJ1-1, with D hard to call. The CDR3 totals 13 residues. CDR1 and CDR2 (germline): SEHNR, FQNEAQ (reference sequence). Trimming shortened V by 2 bases and J by 11 bases, and 15 bases separated the two germline ends. CDR3 in DNA: TGTGCCAGCAGCTTAATAGGCGCGATAGAGGCTTTCTTT. The encoded protein is CASSLIGAIEAFF.

The CDR3 is CAWSAGANYGYTF. CDR3 coding DNA: TGTGCCTGGAGTGCAGGGGCTAACTATGGCTACACCTTC. The rearrangement uses TRBV30 and TRBJ1-2, with a weak D call TRBD1 (6 bases). V was clipped by 1 base and J by 0 bases, with 6 bases between them. Germline CDR1 is GTSNPN and CDR2 is SVGIG (reference sequence). CDR3 length equals 13 residues.

The V call is TRBV5-6, the J call TRBJ2-7; D is ambiguous. This CDR3 comprises 14 residues. V was trimmed by 4 bases and J by 2 bases, leaving 13 bases between them. Germline-derived CDR1 and CDR2 are SGHDT and YYEEEE. CDR3 nucleotides: TGTGCCAGCAGCCCGAAAGGGTTTCCCTACGAGCAGTACTTC. It translates to CASSPKGFPYEQYF.

Only one count was recorded for this clone. The CDR3 loop is CASSYFGGNPYEQYF. The DNA for the CDR3 is TGTGCCAGCAGTTATTTCGGCGGGAATCCTTACGAGCAGTACTTC. This chain connects TRBV6-5 to TRBJ2-7, with a tentative D call TRBD2 (6 bases). Per the germline V gene, CDR1 is MNHEY and CDR2 is SVGAGI. This CDR3 spans 15 amino acids. Trimming pared 3 bases from V and 4 bases from J, leaving 16 bases between.

The rearrangement uses TRBV27 and TRBJ2-3; TRBD1 might be the D (5 bases). CDR3 length: 15 amino acids. CDR1 and CDR2 from the germline V gene are MNHEY and SMNVEV (reference sequence). Trimming pared 2 bases from V and 4 bases from J, leaving 13 bases between. The CDR3 reads CASSLEWQGADTQYF. Here the CDR3 DNA reads TGTGCCAGCAGTTTAGAGTGGCAGGGCGCAGATACGCAGTATTTT.

The V and J genes are TRBV2 and TRBJ1-5; 7 positions match TRBD1. The junction had 9 bases not matched to a gene; V was cut back by 6 bases and J by 1 base. The germline V gene encodes CDR1 SNHLY and CDR2 FYNNEI. The CDR3 totals 16 residues. For the CDR3, the DNA is TGTGCCAGCAGCTTAGGGGGCGGGAGGAGCAATCAGCCCCAGCATTTT. Amino acid sequence: CASSLGGGRSNQPQHF.

The chain uses TRBV5-3 and TRBJ2-1, with 12 bases aligning to TRBD2. TRBV5-3 is given ORF status, its function remaining uncertain. There are 21 residues in the CDR3. V trimming: 4 bases; J trimming: 0 bases; junction bases outside the gene matches: 17. CDR3 nucleotide sequence: TGTGCCAGAAGCCCAAATCCGGGACTAGCGGGTCTTCAAGCCTCCTACAATGAGCAGTTCTTC. Amino acid sequence: CARSPNPGLAGLQASYNEQFF.

The V and J genes are TRBV2 and TRBJ1-2; possible D gene TRBD1, 5 bases. CDR1 and CDR2 from the germline V gene are SNHLY and FYNNEI. This CDR3 region has 13 residues. Between the trimmed V and J ends, which lost 8 bases and 4 bases, there was a span of 14 bases. CDR3 nucleotide sequence: TGTGCCAGCCGAATTCAGGGAGCCTATGGCTACACCTTC. This encodes CASRIQGAYGYTF.

The chain carries TRBV7-2 and TRBJ1-2; D gene ambiguous. The CDR3 has 13 amino acids. Germline CDR1 is SGHTA and CDR2 is FQGNSA. The V gene lost 6 bases and the J gene lost 4 bases, with 12 bases spanning the gap. CDR3 coding DNA: TGTGCCAGCAGTTTGGTCGCCGCCTATGGCTACACCTTC. Translation gives CASSLVAAYGYTF.

This chain joins TRBV5-6 and TRBJ2-1, with TRBD2 matching 9 bases. The length of the CDR3 is 15 residues. J gave up 2 bases and V 4 bases, and 4 bases lay outside the gene matches. Germline values: CDR1 SGHDT, CDR2 YYEEEE. CDR3 amino acids: CASSHGLAPYNEQFF. The CDR3 nucleotides read TGTGCCAGCAGCCACGGACTAGCGCCCTACAATGAGCAGTTCTTC.

The chain uses TRBV7-3 and TRBJ2-3; D perhaps matches TRBD1 (5 bases). This CDR3 region has 15 residues. The germline V and J ends were trimmed by 5 bases and 2 bases, with 14 bases remaining between them. Germline V gene sequence: CDR1 SGHTA, CDR2 FQGTGA. CDR3 protein: CASSEAGYPTDTQYF. The CDR3 coding sequence is TGTGCCAGCAGCGAAGCAGGGTACCCCACAGATACGCAGTATTTT.

The V gene is TRBV19, the J gene TRBJ2-1, with D tentatively TRBD2 (5 bases). CDR3 size: 14 residues. Germline lookup yields CDR1 LNHDA and CDR2 SQIVND (reference sequence). The germline V and J ends were trimmed by 0 bases and 9 bases, with 12 bases remaining between them. The CDR3 nucleotides are TGTGCCAGTAGTATAGAGGGAGTATTGGGTGAGCAGTTCTTC. This encodes CASSIEGVLGEQFF.

The rearrangement joins TRBV10-3 to TRBJ2-1; 9 bases are a match to TRBD2. Per the germline V gene, CDR1 is ENHRY and CDR2 is SYGVKD. Trimming cost V 2 bases and J 9 bases; bases outside gene matches: 11. The CDR3 covers 16 residues. The CDR3 sequence: CAISEIAGVGITEQFF. The CDR3, as DNA: TGTGCCATCAGTGAGATAGCGGGAGTAGGTATAACTGAGCAGTTCTTC.

This chain connects TRBV9 to TRBJ1-4; 7 bases agree with TRBD1. Germline loops: CDR1 SGDLS, CDR2 YYNGEE. CDR3 length equals 15 residues. After removal of 0 bases from V and 5 bases from J, the junction contained 4 bases not matched to a gene. In DNA form, the CDR3 reads TGTGCCAGCAGCGTAGATACAGGGGTAAATGAAAAACTGTTTTTT. This gives the protein CASSVDTGVNEKLFF.

CDR3 nucleotides: TGCGCCTCCTGGCTAGTCGGCTACGAGCAGTACTTC. Its protein is CASWLVGYEQYF. The chain has TRBV10-1 and TRBJ2-7; no definite D call. Germline CDR1 WNHNN, CDR2 SYGVQD (reference sequence). V lost 11 bases, J lost 3 bases, and 14 bases lay in between. There are 12 residues in the CDR3.

This sequence joins TRBV18 and TRBJ1-4; D call uncertain. The CDR3 has 13 residues. Germline values: CDR1 KGHSH, CDR2 LQKENI. V was trimmed by 0 bases and J by 7 bases, leaving 6 bases between them. CDR3 DNA sequence: TGTGCCAGCTCACCACCGGGGAGTGAAAAACTGTTTTTT. As protein: CASSPPGSEKLFF.

A note on this clone: Germline and junction disagree at one end, which may indicate a read error. CDR3 in amino acids: CATSRDNSLGSYEQCF. In DNA, the CDR3 is TGTGCCACCAGCAGAGACAACAGCCTTGGCTCCTACGAGCAGTGCTTC. This rearrangement joins TRBV15 to TRBJ2-7, with D unclear. Germline V gives CDR1 LNHNV, CDR2 YYDKDF (reference sequence). There are 16 residues in the CDR3. Using reference TRBV15 and TRBJ2-7 for the parts outside the CDR3, the full variable domain is DAMVIQNPRYQVTQFGKPVTLSCSQTLNHNVMYWYQQKSSQAPKLLFHYYDKDFNNEADTPDNFQSRRPNTSFCFLDIRSPGLGDTAMYLCATSRDNSLGSYEQCFGPGTRLTVT.

The chain combines TRBV6-5 with TRBJ1-5, with TRBD1 identical over 8 bases. Germline V gene lookup returns CDR1 MNHEY and CDR2 SVGAGI. The J segment lost 0 bases and the V segment lost 10 bases, leaving 8 bases of the junction unmatched. The CDR3 totals 15 residues. The CDR3 sequence is CATRQGTYSNQPQHF. DNA of the CDR3: TGTGCCACCCGACAGGGGACTTATAGCAATCAGCCCCAGCATTTT.

The CDR3 spells CASSLAPQGGGEKLFF. CDR3 nucleotide sequence: TGCGCCAGCAGCTTGGCCCCCCAGGGGGGTGGGGAAAAACTGTTTTTT. The rearrangement joins TRBV5-1 to TRBJ1-4; 7 bases are shared with TRBD1. The CDR3 contains 16 residues. Germline CDR1 and CDR2: SGHRS and YFSETQ. V dropped 0 bases and J dropped 8; count of bases not matched to a gene: 10.

The chain links TRBV19 to TRBJ2-6; a possible D gene is TRBD1 (6 bases). Per germline, CDR1 LNHDA and CDR2 SQIVND (reference sequence). The length of the CDR3 is 16 residues. V was trimmed by 10 bases and J by 0 bases, leaving 16 bases between them. In DNA, the CDR3 is TGTGCCACCAAGACAGGACCTAGCTCTGGGGCCAACGTCCTGACTTTC. It yields the protein CATKTGPSSGANVLTF.

This clone is judged medium-sized. CDR3 region: CASSDSYTGELFF. The CDR3 nucleotides read TGTGCCAGCAGTGACTCTTACACCGGGGAGCTGTTTTTT. The chain carries TRBV6-4 and TRBJ2-2; D is undetermined. In germline, CDR1 is MRHNA, CDR2 SNTAGT. This CDR3 is 13 amino acids long. V lost 0 bases and J 3 bases, leaving 2 bases between the germline ends.

The chain joins TRBV27 to TRBJ2-7; 8 positions agree with TRBD2. Germline loops: CDR1 MNHEY, CDR2 SMNVEV (reference sequence). This CDR3 comprises 15 residues. V gave up 2 bases and J gave up 1 base; unmatched junction bases: 4. In DNA, the CDR3 is TGTGCCAGCAGTTTAAAGAGCGGGGGATCCTACGAGCAGTACTTC. Amino acid sequence: CASSLKSGGSYEQYF.

The rearrangement joins TRBV19 to TRBJ2-1; the D is unclear. With 6 bases removed from V and 10 bases from J, the gap between germline ends came to 10 bases. CDR1 is LNHDA, CDR2 SQIVND, per germline (reference sequence). The CDR3 loop spans 11 amino acids. DNA for the CDR3: TGTGCCAGTAGGTCGAGTACGGAGCAGTTCTTC. Translated, it gives CASRSSTEQFF. Using reference TRBV19 and TRBJ2-1 for the parts outside the CDR3, the full variable domain is DGGITQSPKYLFRKEGQNVTLSCEQNLNHDAMYWYRQDPGQGLRLIYYSQIVNDFQKGDIAEGYSVSREKKESFPLTVTSAQKNPTAFYLCASRSSTEQFFGPGTRLTVL.

The chain combines TRBV27 with TRBJ2-7; 8 positions agree with TRBD1. The V gene's germline CDR1 is MNHEY and CDR2 SMNVEV (reference sequence). The CDR3 length is 14 residues. V lost 10 bases and J lost 7; bases outside the gene matches: 15. CDR3 protein: CATPWTGTVGEQYF. The CDR3 DNA follows: TGTGCCACTCCGTGGACAGGGACGGTCGGTGAGCAGTACTTC.

The J gene is TRBJ2-2, the V gene TRBV9; D is ambiguous. Germline CDR1 SGDLS, CDR2 YYNGEE. The CDR3 length is 15 residues. Between the trimmed V and J ends, which lost 1 base and 3 bases, there was a span of 10 bases. The chain's CDR3 is CASSVIGTDTGELFF. The CDR3 DNA is TGTGCCAGCAGCGTAATTGGCACAGACACCGGGGAGCTGTTTTTT.

V usage is TRBV12-5 and J usage is TRBJ2-3, with unresolved D. In germline, CDR1 is LGHNT, CDR2 FRNRAP. This CDR3 comprises 12 residues. V lost 3 bases, J lost 9 bases, and 10 bases lay in between. The CDR3 DNA reads TGTGCTAGTGGTTTTGACCCGCGGACGCAGTATTTT. Amino acid sequence: CASGFDPRTQYF.